This T cell receptor (beta chain) stems from a study of identical twins. The germline CDR1 and CDR2 sequences are DFQATT and SNEGSKA (reference sequence). V was clipped by 2 bases and J by 0 bases, with 8 bases between them. The CDR3 is 14 residues long. TCRdb analysed the 5' RACE reads with MiXCR anew, one entry per CDR3 protein. Of roughly 720,000 distinct CDR3 sequences listed, approximately 18% are singletons. Study observations and caveats: The analysis was cross-sectional rather than longitudinal within donors. Abundant beta clonotypes from cord blood bore fewer insertions; memory repertoires lacked this pattern.

This clonotype was observed a handful of times. Its specificity is unknown. These data were also filed under a second study, of T cells expressing NK-cell markers. That report adds: Within the sequenced cohort of eight donors, seven exhibited HCMV seropositivity and one was seronegative. The dominant NKG2C+ clonotypes represented about 1.0-7.5% of CD8+ T cells in five or six donors.

The sequence came from a woman aged 18-29 years in good health. The rearrangement joins TRBV20-1 to TRBJ1-5, with D unclear. The sample was PBMCs. CDR3 bases: TGCAGTGCTAGATTTGGGGTTAGCAATCAGCCCCAGCATTTT. Its translation is CSARFGVSNQPQHF.